This paragraph reports one TCR beta chain. Its antigen remains unknown. In germline, CDR1 is SGHNT, CDR2 YYREEE (reference sequence). Trimming cost V 3 bases and J 4 bases; bases outside gene matches: 12. This CDR3 spans 17 amino acids. Here immunoSEQ multiplex PCR was the method, and the copy in TCRdb shows in-frame clones only, minus some. In the table there are some 100,000 clones, about nine tenths of which are singletons. This sample is part of a study of T cell responses to AZD1222 COVID-19 vaccine. Broader study findings: Baseline testing showed seropositivity in only six AZD1222 recipients. Spike was spanned by vaccine-associated CD4 TCRs, with dominance at 160-218 and 743-854.

This clonotype originated in an adult in good health. This material consisted of peripheral blood, taken on day 0 of AZD1222 vaccination. The gene calls are TRBV5-4 and TRBJ2-5, with 10 bases aligning to TRBD2. The CDR3 DNA follows: TGTGCCAGCAGCTCCTACATGGAGACTAGCGGGCGAGAGACCCAGTACTTC. It encodes CASSSYMETSGRETQYF.